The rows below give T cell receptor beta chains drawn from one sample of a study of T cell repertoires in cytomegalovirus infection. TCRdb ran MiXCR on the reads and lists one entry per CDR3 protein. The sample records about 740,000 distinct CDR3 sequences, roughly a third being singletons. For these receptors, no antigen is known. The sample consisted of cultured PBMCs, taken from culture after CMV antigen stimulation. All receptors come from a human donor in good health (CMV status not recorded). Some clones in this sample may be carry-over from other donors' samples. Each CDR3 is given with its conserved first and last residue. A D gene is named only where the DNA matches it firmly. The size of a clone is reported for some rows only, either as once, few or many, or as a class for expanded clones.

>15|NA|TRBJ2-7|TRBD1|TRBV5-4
TGTGCCAGCAGCCCGGGGACAGGGAAGTCCTACGAGCAGTACTTC
CASSPGTGKSYEQYF
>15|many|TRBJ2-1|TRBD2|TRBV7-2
TGTGCCAGCAGCTCTAGCGGGGATTCCTACAATGAGCAGTTCTTC
CASSSSGDSYNEQFF
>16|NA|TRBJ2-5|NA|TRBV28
TGTGCCAGCAGTTTAGTCCAGGGCGCCAGGGCAGAGACCCAGTACTTC
CASSLVQGARAETQYF
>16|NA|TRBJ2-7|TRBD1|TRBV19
TGTGCCAGTAGTTGGGATTCCGGGACAGGGACCTACGAGCAGTACTTC
CASSWDSGTGTYEQYF
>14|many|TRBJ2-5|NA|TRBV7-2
TGTGCCAGCAGCCACTCGGGCCCGGCGGTAAACCAGTACTTC
CASSHSGPAVNQYF
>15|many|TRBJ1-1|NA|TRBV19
TGTGCCAGTAGTATAGGGAGGGGGGTCGCCACTGAAGCTTTCTTT
CASSIGRGVATEAFF
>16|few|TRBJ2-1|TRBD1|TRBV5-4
TGTGCCAGCAGGACCCACGCCGGGACAGGGATGAATGAGCAGTTCTTC
CASRTHAGTGMNEQFF
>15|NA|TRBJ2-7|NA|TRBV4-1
TGCGCCAGCAGCCAAGTCGGTCAGAGGGGGAGAGAGCAGTACTTC
CASSQVGQRGREQYF
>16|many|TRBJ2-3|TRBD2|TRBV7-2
TGTGCCAGCAGCCCGTCGGCTAGCGGGAGTACAGATACGCAGTATTTT
CASSPSASGSTDTQYF
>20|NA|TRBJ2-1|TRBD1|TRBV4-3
TGCGCCAGCAGCCAAGATGGAGGACAGGGGCCACCTAGCTCCTACAATGAGCAGTTCTTC
CASSQDGGQGPPSSYNEQFF
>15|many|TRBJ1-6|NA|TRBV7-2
TGTGCCAGCAGCTTGTTCGGGCGAATTGGGTCACCCCTCCACTTT
CASSLFGRIGSPLHF
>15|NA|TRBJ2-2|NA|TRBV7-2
TGTGCCAGCAGCTTAGACGGGAAAAACACCGGGGAGCTGTTTTTT
CASSLDGKNTGELFF
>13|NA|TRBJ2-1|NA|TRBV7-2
TGTGCCAGCAGCTCTTACCGCTACAATGAGCAGTTCTTC
CASSSYRYNEQFF
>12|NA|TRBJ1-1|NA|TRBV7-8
TGTGCCAGCAGCTCCATCCGGACTGAAGCTTTCTTT
CASSSIRTEAFF
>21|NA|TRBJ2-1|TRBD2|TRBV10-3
TGTGCCATCAGTGAGTCGAAGGGTCGGGGGTATGGACTAGGAGTGAGCAATGAGCAGTTCTTC
CAISESKGRGYGLGVSNEQFF
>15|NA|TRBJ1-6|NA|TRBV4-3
TGCGCCAGCAGCACTGGGACGGGTAGGAATTCACCCCTCCACTTT
CASSTGTGRNSPLHF
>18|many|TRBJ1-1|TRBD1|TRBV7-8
TGTGCCAGCAGCCGATCAAGAACAGGGGAAGGGTTGGGCACTGAAGCTTTCTTT
CASSRSRTGEGLGTEAFF
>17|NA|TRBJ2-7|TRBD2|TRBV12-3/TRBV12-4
TGTGCCAGCAGTCCACCTGAAGGACTAGCGGGAGCCTACGAGCAGTACTTC
CASSPPEGLAGAYEQYF
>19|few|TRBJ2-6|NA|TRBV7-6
TGTGCCAGCTACTCAGGGGATAGGTATGGATACTCTGGGGCCAACGTCCTGACTTTC
CASYSGDRYGYSGANVLTF
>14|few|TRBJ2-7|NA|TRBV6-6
TGTGCCAGCAGTTACGGGCGCGATCTCTACGAGCAGTACTTC
CASSYGRDLYEQYF
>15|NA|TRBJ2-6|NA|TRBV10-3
TGTGCCACGGACACCCCCCACTCTGGGGCCAACGTCCTGACTTTC
CATDTPHSGANVLTF
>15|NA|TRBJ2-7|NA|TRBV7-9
TGTGCCAGCAGCTTCGCGCAGGGAGATCCCTACGAGCAGTACTTC
CASSFAQGDPYEQYF
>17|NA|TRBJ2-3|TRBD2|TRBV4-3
TGCGCCAGCAGCCGATCCGGACTAGCGGGAGGGACAGATACGCAGTATTTT
CASSRSGLAGGTDTQYF
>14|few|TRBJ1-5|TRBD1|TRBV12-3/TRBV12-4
TGTGCCAGCAGATCCGACAGGGAAGCTCAGCCCCAGCATTTT
CASRSDREAQPQHF